Shown below are 12 T cell receptor beta chains from a single sample sequenced in a study of T cell changes during pregnancy in multiple sclerosis. Sequenced by immunoSEQ multiplex PCR; TCRdb stores in-frame clones only, minus some. Of tens of thousands of clones listed, approximately 90% are singletons. This material consisted of CD8+ T cells from peripheral blood mononuclear cells, taken in the first trimester of pregnancy. These receptors were collected from a female donor with multiple sclerosis, enrolled in a pregnancy study.

The chain combines TRBV4-2 with TRBJ1-5, with TRBD1 as a possible D gene (5 bases). Germline V gene data show CDR1 as LGHNA and CDR2 as YNFKEQ. V lost 1 base and J lost 4, with 8 bases in between. This CDR3 spans 14 amino acids. This CDR3 reads CASSQVQGNQPQHF. The CDR3, as DNA: TGTGCCAGCAGCCAAGTCCAGGGTAATCAGCCCCAGCATTTT.

The chain has TRBV5-1 and TRBJ2-1; 8 bases line up with TRBD2. The germline gives CDR1 SGHRS, CDR2 YFSETQ. This CDR3 is 16 amino acids long. The V segment lost 1 base and the J segment 8 bases; nucleotides outside the gene matches: 11. The CDR3 sequence: CASSLRRAGGGDEQFF. In DNA form, the CDR3 reads TGCGCCAGCAGCTTGCGGAGGGCGGGAGGCGGAGATGAGCAGTTCTTC.

This clone was seen only once. V and J are TRBV7-9 and TRBJ2-5; 7 nucleotides match TRBD1. The ends lost 6 bases at V and 4 bases at J; junction bases unmatched: 5. Germline lookup yields CDR1 SEHNR and CDR2 FQNEAQ (reference sequence). There are 13 residues in the CDR3. The CDR3: CASRTGPSETQYF. As DNA, the CDR3 is TGTGCCAGCAGGACAGGGCCCTCAGAGACCCAGTACTTC.

This chain joins TRBV29-1 and TRBJ2-7, with D perhaps TRBD1 (7 bases). Germline V gene lookup returns CDR1 SQVTM and CDR2 ANQGSEA. The CDR3 has 14 residues. V lost 1 base to trimming and J lost 2 bases, with 12 bases between them. The CDR3: CSVEGAGGPYEQYF. For the CDR3, the DNA is TGCAGCGTTGAAGGTGCAGGGGGGCCCTACGAGCAGTACTTC.

This sequence joins TRBV21-1 and TRBJ2-7; the table calls TRBD1, which could not be checked here. TRBV21-1 is designated a pseudogene. The CDR3 totals 14 residues. CDR3 sequence reads: CASERQKTSYEQYF. CDR3 sequence (DNA): TGTGCCAGCGAGAGACAGAAAACCTCCTACGAGCAGTACTTC.

The chain has TRBV10-3 and TRBJ2-1, with 10 bases that match TRBD1. CDR1 is ENHRY and CDR2 is SYGVKD in the germline V gene. V lost 6 bases to trimming and J lost 4 bases; unmatched junction nucleotides: 6. The CDR3 has 15 residues. CDR3 sequence: CAIRDRGKEYNEQFF. CDR3 DNA: TGTGCCATCAGGGACAGGGGGAAAGAGTACAATGAGCAGTTCTTC.

A word on this clone: The junction differs from germline at one of its ends, possibly a read error. V and J are TRBV7-7 and TRBJ2-1; 8 bases fit TRBD2. The CDR3 is 17 residues long. The V gene's germline CDR1 is SSHAT and CDR2 FNYEAQ (reference sequence). For the CDR3, the DNA is TGTGCTAGCAGCTCGGGACTCGGGAGGGGCTCCTACAATGAGCAGTTCTTC. Amino acids: CASSSGLGRGSYNEQFF.

V is TRBV27 and J is TRBJ2-3, with D maybe TRBD1 (6 bases). V was shortened by 7 bases and J by 6 bases, with 14 bases between the two germline ends. Germline V gives CDR1 MNHEY, CDR2 SMNVEV (reference sequence). The CDR3 spans 13 residues. CDR3 region: CASTNRAWDTQYF. The CDR3, as DNA: TGTGCCAGCACCAACAGGGCGTGGGATACGCAGTATTTT.

The rearrangement joins TRBV27 to TRBJ2-5, with TRBD2 matching over 9 bases. V dropped 4 bases and J dropped 5; count of bases not matched to a gene: 5. The CDR3 totals 14 residues. CDR1 and CDR2 (germline): MNHEY, SMNVEV (reference sequence). The CDR3 is CASSSGLALETQYF. CDR3 in DNA: TGTGCCAGCAGTTCGGGACTAGCTTTGGAGACCCAGTACTTC.

The J gene is TRBJ1-2, the V gene TRBV27; the D is unclear. The CDR3 length is 13 residues. V was cut by 3 bases and J by 8 bases, with 13 bases left in between. Germline CDR1 and CDR2: MNHEY and SMNVEV (reference sequence). Written as DNA, the CDR3 is TGTGCCAGCAGTTTCGCCGGGCGGGAAGGCTACACCTTC. Amino acids: CASSFAGREGYTF.

V usage is TRBV7-3 and J usage is TRBJ2-1, with 9 bases fitting TRBD1. The CDR3 runs 15 residues. Germline values: CDR1 SGHTA, CDR2 FQGTGA. Trimming took 5 bases from V and 3 from J; bases not matched to a gene: 5. The CDR3 reads CASSPGQGLYNEQFF. The CDR3, as DNA: TGTGCCAGCAGCCCAGGACAGGGGCTCTACAATGAGCAGTTCTTC.

V is TRBV5-1 and J is TRBJ2-1; D might be TRBD2 (6 bases). Trimming cost V 4 bases and J 5 bases, with 13 bases left between them. Germline V gene lookup returns CDR1 SGHRS and CDR2 YFSETQ. There are 14 residues in the CDR3. As DNA, the CDR3 is TGCGCCAGCAGCCCCCAGCGGGTACACAATGAGCAGTTCTTC. It specifies CASSPQRVHNEQFF.